The clone carrying this T cell receptor beta chain appeared many times. Its antigen is unknown. This specimen comes from a study of neurological immune-mediated disorders. The study's findings and limits: Among 34 multiple sclerosis patients, 18 had repertoires that phylogenetic grouping placed in one related-CDR3 cluster, a possible signature.

The method for making cDNA was 5'RACE, and it used 10-nucleotide random UMIs. TCRdb independently ran MiXCR on the 5' RACE reads; one entry per CDR3 protein. Of about 50,000 distinct CDR3 sequences listed, approximately 3% are singletons. Germline V gene lookup returns CDR1 SGHRS and CDR2 YFSETQ. The CDR3 loop spans 15 amino acids. After removal of 0 bases from V and 4 bases from J, the junction contained 4 bases not matched to a gene. The unsorted libraries were generated from a total of 2 million PBMCs, which had been stored in RNAlater at -80 C. The sequenced material came from PBMCs. V and J are TRBV5-1 and TRBJ1-5, with TRBD1 matching 7 bases. This sequence originates from a woman between 45 and 60 years old with multiple sclerosis. The CDR3 nucleotides read TGCGCCAGCAGCTTGGTGGCAGGGGGGAATCAGCCCCAGCATTTT. It specifies CASSLVAGGNQPQHF.